The 2 T cell receptor beta chains listed next were all sequenced from one sample in a study of metastatic and nonmetastatic thyroid tumors. Prior to thyroid surgery, none of the patients had received any treatment. TCRdb re-processed the PCR reads through MiXCR. The profile shows about 25,000 clones, more than 20% of them singletons. The sequencing input was blood. The receptors were sampled from a female donor with papillary thyroid cancer or a benign thyroid nodule (not recorded which). Some clones in this sample may be carry-over from other donors' samples.

The sample holds many counts of this clone. The rearrangement links TRBV7-8 to TRBJ2-5; 7 nucleotides line up with TRBD2. Germline CDR1 is SGHVS and CDR2 is FQNEAQ. V was pared by 5 bases and J by 4 bases, with 7 bases of the junction left unmatched. The CDR3 length is 14 residues. The CDR3 nucleotides are TGTGCCAGCAGCCCCAGACCTAGCGGAGAGACCCAGTACTTC. This codes for CASSPRPSGETQYF. The full variable domain, its missing parts supplied by reference TRBV7-8 and TRBJ2-5, is GAGVSQSPRYKVAKRGQDVALRCDPISGHVSLFWYQQALGQGPEFLTYFQNEAQLDKSGLPSDRFFAERPEGSVSTLKIQRTQQEDSAVYLCASSPRPSGETQYFGPGTRLLVL.

V and J are TRBV9 and TRBJ1-6; maybe TRBD1 (6 bases). The CDR3 runs to 14 residues. Trimming took 5 bases from V and 6 from J, leaving 12 bases between them. The V gene's germline CDR1 is SGDLS and CDR2 YYNGEE. The CDR3 coding sequence is TGTGCCAGCAGAACAGGGCACGCTAATTCACCCCTCCACTTT. Translating it yields CASRTGHANSPLHF.